Listed here is a single TCR beta chain. Original analysis: Estimates of nucleated cell counts were drawn from the amplification of reference gene primers. Sequencing used immunoSEQ multiplex PCR; TCRdb keeps in-frame clones, though not all of them. The D gene and trimming were derived from the DNA, and the V and J assignments and clone size from that table. Of about 84,000 clones in the sample, over 90% are singletons; the top ten hold 3.5% to 5%. This sample is drawn from a study of blood T cell repertoires in COVID-19. In the study overall: Researchers got acute and convalescent COVID-19 samples from the United States, Italy and Spain. T cells, B-cell-depleted T cells, or PBMCs supplied cDNA or gDNA.

This receptor was taken from a human donor with active COVID-19. The donor label of this sample is uncertain. The sequenced material came from peripheral blood.

Written as DNA, the CDR3 is TGTGCCAGCAGCAACTCCAGGGGGTCCGACAGCTCCTACGAGCAGTACTTC. This translates into CASSNSRGSDSSYEQYF. This sequence joins TRBV21-1 and TRBJ2-7; TRBD1 reflects the table's D call only, with no check against the DNA. TRBV21-1 is classified as a pseudogene. The CDR3 has 17 amino acids.